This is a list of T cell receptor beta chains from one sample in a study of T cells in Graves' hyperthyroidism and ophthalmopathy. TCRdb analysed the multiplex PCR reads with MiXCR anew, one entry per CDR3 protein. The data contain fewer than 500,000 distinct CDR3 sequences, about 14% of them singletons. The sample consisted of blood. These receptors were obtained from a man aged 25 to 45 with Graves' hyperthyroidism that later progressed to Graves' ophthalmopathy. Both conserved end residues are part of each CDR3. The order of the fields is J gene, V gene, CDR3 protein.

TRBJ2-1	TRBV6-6	CASSYTTGASYNEQFF
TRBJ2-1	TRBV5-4	CASSLLEDEQFF
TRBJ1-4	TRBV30	CAWRWGDEKLFF
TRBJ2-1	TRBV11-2	CASSLGTGHSEQFF
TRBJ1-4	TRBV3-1	CASSQSVVTNEKLFF
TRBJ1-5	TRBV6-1	CASSLKGHLSNQPQHF
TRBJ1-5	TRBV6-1	CASSPLGDRGLFPYQPQHF
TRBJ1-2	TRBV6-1	CASSPRGNYGYTF
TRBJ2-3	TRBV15	CATSSRQGTDTQYF
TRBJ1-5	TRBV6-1	CASNHGRDQPQHF
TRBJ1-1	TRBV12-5	CASVQDRGDTEAFF
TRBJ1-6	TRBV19	CASSPPGQGLSSPLHF
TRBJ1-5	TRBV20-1	CSARGGSNQPQHF
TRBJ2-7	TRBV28	CASIAGRSYEQYF
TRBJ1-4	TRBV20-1	CSARNPRALGLVELFF
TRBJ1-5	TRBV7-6	CASSPQWNQPQHF
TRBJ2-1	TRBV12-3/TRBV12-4	CASSPGGALNEQFF
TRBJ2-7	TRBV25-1	CASSDPGTGKHEQYF
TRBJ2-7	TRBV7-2	CASSRRGAAYEQYF
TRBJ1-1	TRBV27	CASSLAGDTTEAFF
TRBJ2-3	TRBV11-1	CASGLAEGGTDTQYF
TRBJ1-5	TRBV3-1	CASSQDLGQPQHF
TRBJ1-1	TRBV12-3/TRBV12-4	CASSLRFLGAFF
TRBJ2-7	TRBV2	CASTMGSSTYEQYF
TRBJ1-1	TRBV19	CASSGNRGNTEAFF
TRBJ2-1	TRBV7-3	CASSPADRGESSYNEQFF
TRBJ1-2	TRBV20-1	CSARDRANYGYTF
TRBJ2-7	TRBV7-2	CASSDGQYLFYEQYF
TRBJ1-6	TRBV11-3	CASSSGANNSPLHF
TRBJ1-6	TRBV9	CASSEGPNNSPLHF
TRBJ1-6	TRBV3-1	CASSFAEGYNSPLHF
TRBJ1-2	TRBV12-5	CASGTGASLYGYTF
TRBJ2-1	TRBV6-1	CASSLRIGVGTSSYNEQFF
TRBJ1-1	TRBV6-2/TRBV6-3	CASFRTGGTEAFF
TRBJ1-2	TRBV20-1	CSARAGQGYTF
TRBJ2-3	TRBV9	CASSPRTSGGARDTQYF
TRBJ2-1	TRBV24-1	CATPEGCNEQFF
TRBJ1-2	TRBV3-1	CASSHGRNGYTF
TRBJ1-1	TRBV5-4	CASGLAISNTEAFF
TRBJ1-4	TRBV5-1	CASSLALQASGEKLFF
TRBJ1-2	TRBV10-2	CASSQAPDTNYGYTF
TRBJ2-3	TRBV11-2	CASTRPGGSGGERDTQYF
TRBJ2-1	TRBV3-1	CASSQVQGYNEQFF
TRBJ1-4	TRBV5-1	CASSSTTAHTTNEKLFF
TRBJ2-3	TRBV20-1	CSALTGTGADTQYF
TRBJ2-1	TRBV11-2	CASSWGRAYNEQFF
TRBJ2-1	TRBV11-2	CASSPRLAGGRYNEQFF
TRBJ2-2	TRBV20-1	CSARTDITGELFF
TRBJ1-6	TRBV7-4	CASSLGSGRDRKSNSPLHF
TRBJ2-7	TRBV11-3	CASSFYLSYEQYF
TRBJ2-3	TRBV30	CAYSGTRRDTQYF
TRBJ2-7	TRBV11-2	CASSLDLVPPTNYEQYF